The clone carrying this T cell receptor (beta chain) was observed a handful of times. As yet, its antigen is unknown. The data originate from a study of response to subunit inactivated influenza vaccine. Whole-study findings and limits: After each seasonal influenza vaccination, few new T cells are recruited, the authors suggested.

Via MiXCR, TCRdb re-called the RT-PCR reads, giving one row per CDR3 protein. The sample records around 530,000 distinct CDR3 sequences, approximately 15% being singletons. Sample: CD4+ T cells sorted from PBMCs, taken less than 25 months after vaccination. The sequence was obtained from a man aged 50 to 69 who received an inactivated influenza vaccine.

Here the CDR3 reads CASTPLAGVINEQFF. The CDR3 bases are TGTGCCAGCACCCCCCTAGCGGGCGTAATCAATGAGCAGTTCTTC. The V and J genes are TRBV12-3 or TRBV12-4 and TRBJ2-1; 8 bases match TRBD2. Germline trimming cut 7 bases from V and 6 bases from J; bases unmatched to any gene: 11. The CDR3 extends over 15 amino acids.